The TCR beta chain under discussion was sequenced for a study of cytomegalovirus exposure and HLA in healthy donors. This clone was counted only a few times. V gave up 5 bases and J gave up 1 base; unmatched junction bases: 7. There are 15 residues in the CDR3. The V gene's germline CDR1 is SGHAT and CDR2 FQNNGV. The PCR made use of 60 Vbeta and 13 Jbeta primers. Sequencing was performed with immunoSEQ multiplex PCR; in TCRdb, only in-frame clones are kept and a portion is missing. The top ten hold more than 7% of the sample, which has roughly 120,000 clones, 75% to 85% seen once. The sample taken for sequencing was PBMCs. The rearrangement joins TRBV11-2 to TRBJ1-1, with 7 bases fitting TRBD1. This sequence was found in a female donor in good health and CMV-seropositive. CDR3 DNA: TGTGCCAGCAGCCTTTCGCAGGGGGGGAACACTGAAGCTTTCTTT. Protein: CASSLSQGGNTEAFF.